The source of this T cell receptor beta chain is a study of blood T cells in healthy people across ages. Regarding the study as a whole: Per-million-T-cell TCR beta diversity fell roughly linearly with age.

Germline assignment: CDR1 LGHDT and CDR2 YNNKEL (reference sequence). Trimming pared 1 base from V and 5 bases from J, leaving 8 bases between. The CDR3 extends over 13 amino acids. A second roughly 6 to 11 cycle PCR used barcoded and J-beta primers. MiXCR, applied by TCRdb to the 5' RACE reads, yields one record per CDR3 protein. The table records 700,000 to 950,000 distinct CDR3 sequences, 58% of them present only once. This clonotype was observed a handful of times. Its target is not known. The origin of this receptor is a man under 40 in good health. The V call is TRBV3-1, the J call TRBJ2-5, with D unresolved. The sequenced material came from blood. The CDR3 DNA is TGTGCCAGCAGCCAAGGAGGCCGGGAGACCCAGTACTTC. Amino acids: CASSQGGRETQYF.